This is a list of T cell receptor beta chains from one sample in a study of T cell responses to AZD1222 COVID-19 vaccine. Data came from immunoSEQ multiplex PCR; TCRdb stores just in-frame clones and leaves some out. The sample records about 160,000 clones, about 91% being singletons. This specimen consisted of peripheral blood, obtained on day 0 of AZD1222 vaccination. All receptors come from an adult in good health. Each CDR3 is given with its conserved first and last residue. The order of the fields is V gene, J gene, clone size, D gene, CDR3 protein, CDR3 DNA. A D gene is named only where the DNA matches it firmly. Clone size is given for some rows only: seen once, a few or many times, or a class if the clone is expanded.

TRBV30	TRBJ2-1	NA	NA	CAWSAGPYNEQFF	TGTGCCTGGAGCGCGGGACCCTACAATGAGCAGTTCTTC
TRBV15	TRBJ2-7	NA	NA	CATSGSSYEQYF	TGTGCCACCAGCGGGAGCTCCTACGAGCAGTACTTC
TRBV10-2	TRBJ2-1	NA	NA	CASSKTVSIFEQFF	TGCGCCAGCAGTAAGACAGTCAGTATCTTTGAGCAGTTCTTC
TRBV9	TRBJ2-7	once	NA	CASSATGYSGNEQYF	TGTGCCAGCAGCGCCACAGGGTACAGTGGGAACGAGCAGTACTTC
TRBV4-1	TRBJ2-4	once	TRBD1	CASSQDEGASIQYF	TGCGCCAGCAGCCAAGACGAGGGGGCAAGCATTCAGTACTTC
TRBV4-2	TRBJ2-1	NA	TRBD1	CASNQVLGQYEQFF	TGTGCCAGCAACCAAGTTTTGGGACAGTATGAGCAGTTCTTC
TRBV4-1	TRBJ1-1	NA	NA	CASSPSPRHLNTEAFF	TGCGCCAGCAGCCCCTCGCCCAGACACCTGAACACTGAAGCTTTCTTT
TRBV12-5	TRBJ2-7	NA	NA	CASGFSGISVSEQYF	TGTGCTAGTGGTTTCTCAGGGATCTCTGTCTCCGAGCAGTACTTC
TRBV25-1	TRBJ2-4	NA	TRBD1	CASSDPRQGGKNIQYF	TGTGCCAGCAGCGATCCTCGACAGGGGGGCAAAAACATTCAGTACTTC
TRBV7-8	TRBJ1-6	NA	NA	CASSSSTVPSSYNSPLHF	TGTGCCAGCAGCTCATCGACAGTTCCAAGCTCCTATAATTCACCCCTCCACTTT
TRBV5-4	TRBJ2-5	NA	NA	CASSLGGSQETQYF	TGTGCCAGCAGCTTGGGCGGGTCCCAAGAGACCCAGTACTTC
TRBV4-1	TRBJ1-2	NA	NA	CASSHLTKGGYTF	TGCGCCAGCAGCCACCTAACAAAGGGGGGCTACACCTTC
TRBV3-1/TRBV3-2	TRBJ2-5	NA	NA	CASSRGPIQPGPYF	TGTGCCAGCAGCCGGGGGCCGATTCAACCGGGCCCGTACTTC
TRBV4-1	TRBJ2-1	NA	NA	CASSQELGNSYNEQFF	TGCGCCAGCAGCCAAGAGCTAGGCAACTCCTACAATGAGCAGTTCTTC
TRBV2	TRBJ2-7	NA	NA	CASSDVRPPGYEQYF	TGTGCCAGCAGTGATGTCCGGCCGCCCGGGTACGAGCAGTACTTC
TRBV6-1	TRBJ2-4	NA	NA	CASRNEGKDNIQYF	TGTGCCAGCAGAAACGAGGGGAAGGATAACATTCAGTACTTC
TRBV30	TRBJ1-2	NA	TRBD1	CAWREGQGPHYGYTF	TGTGCCTGGAGGGAGGGACAGGGGCCCCACTATGGCTACACCTTC
TRBV7-3	TRBJ2-1	once	TRBD2	CASSLAQSSGGYNEQFF	TGTGCCAGCAGCTTGGCCCAATCTAGCGGGGGGTACAATGAGCAGTTCTTC
TRBV5-5	TRBJ1-1	NA	TRBD1	CASSLSDRGTEAFF	TGTGCCAGCAGCTTGAGCGACAGGGGCACTGAAGCTTTCTTT
TRBV27	TRBJ1-2	NA	NA	CASSSRPNYGYTF	TGTGCCAGCAGTTCGAGGCCTAACTATGGCTACACCTTC
TRBV30	TRBJ1-2	NA	TRBD1	CAWSSWTGDGYGYTF	TGTGCCTGGAGTTCATGGACAGGGGATGGCTATGGCTACACCTTC
TRBV4-1	TRBJ1-2	NA	NA	CASSPLQGNYGYTF	TGCGCCAGCAGCCCTCTGCAGGGAAACTATGGCTACACCTTC